The rows below give T cell receptor beta chains drawn from one sample of a study of monozygotic twins with inflammatory bowel disease. TCRdb reanalyzed the 5' RACE reads and collapses them to one entry per CDR3 protein, without DNA. The ten top clones account for about 8%, within a sample of some 160,000 distinct CDR3 sequences. Sequenced sample: blood. The origin of the receptors is a human donor with ulcerative colitis or Crohn's disease, or a healthy co-twin of an affected twin (not recorded which). Both conserved end residues are part of each CDR3.

v_call	cdr3_length	j_call	cdr3_aa
TRBV7-9	14	TRBJ2-1	CASSLSGYGNEQFF
TRBV5-6	15	TRBJ1-3	CASSLEGPAGNTIYF
TRBV20-1	16	TRBJ1-5	CSARDLGDGGNQPQHF
TRBV6-1	15	TRBJ2-1	CASSQVAGEYNEQFF
TRBV7-9	14	TRBJ2-5	CASRRPTGEETQYF
TRBV5-1	15	TRBJ2-2	CASSWGQSLSGELFF
TRBV4-1	14	TRBJ2-7	CASSPSDFLYEQYF
TRBV5-1	16	TRBJ2-4	CASPTGTGGTKNIQYF
TRBV5-1	14	TRBJ2-2	CASSQGHGTGELFF
TRBV20-1	12	TRBJ1-1	CSARQGATEAFF
TRBV6-1	15	TRBJ2-3	CASRLDAPRTDTQYF
TRBV28	16	TRBJ2-2	CASSPVSGRSTGELFF
TRBV7-9	16	TRBJ1-1	CASSLAPSRSNTEAFF
TRBV12-3/TRBV12-4	16	TRBJ2-2	CASRRTSGVGTGELFF
TRBV6-5	12	TRBJ2-1	CASSSGGDEQFF
TRBV7-2	16	TRBJ2-3	CASKRRRTSETDTQYF
TRBV28	15	TRBJ1-5	CASSLEGGRGQPQHF
TRBV5-1	16	TRBJ2-7	CASSLAGGGSFREQYF
TRBV7-2	13	TRBJ2-5	CASRTGREETQYF
TRBV11-2	15	TRBJ2-1	CASTIAGSSYNEQFF
TRBV11-2	13	TRBJ2-5	CASNRGIRETQYF
TRBV20-1	11	TRBJ2-7	CSAGQAYEQYF
TRBV27	14	TRBJ2-1	CASSLDPAYNEQFF
TRBV10-3	15	TRBJ1-2	CAISGPGGRGYGYTF
TRBV20-1	15	TRBJ2-3	CSALSGGAARDTQYF
TRBV6-5	14	TRBJ2-4	CASSYSLVGNIQYF
TRBV12-3/TRBV12-4	14	TRBJ2-2	CASSPGQYSGELFF
TRBV30	11	TRBJ2-1	CACLEYNEQYF
TRBV27	14	TRBJ2-5	CASSSLEYQETQYF
TRBV3-1	14	TRBJ2-5	CASSHTGTQETQYF
TRBV12-3/TRBV12-4	15	TRBJ1-3	CASTKGRSPGNTIYF
TRBV28	11	TRBJ2-7	CASSSPFGQYF
TRBV5-1	15	TRBJ2-3	CASSFWTEVTDTQYF
TRBV5-6	16	TRBJ2-5	CASSLAGLALQETQYF
TRBV6-1	12	TRBJ1-1	CASSEEGGGVFF
TRBV28	12	TRBJ1-1	CASSLWDREAFF
TRBV12-3/TRBV12-4	17	TRBJ2-2	CASRCKGGPANTGELFF
TRBV5-1	13	TRBJ1-1	CASKPTDRTEAFF
TRBV4-1	12	TRBJ2-2	CASDSPTGELFF
TRBV10-3	16	TRBJ1-1	CAISESRTGENTEAFF
TRBV4-1	17	TRBJ2-7	CASSQETSGRAFYEQYF
TRBV10-2	15	TRBJ2-3	CASTRASGETDTQYF
TRBV6-1	14	TRBJ1-3	CASRMGGTGNTIYF
TRBV7-3	12	TRBJ2-1	CASSLNGNEQFF
TRBV5-1	16	TRBJ2-3	CASSLSGPRSTDTQYF
TRBV6-1	13	TRBJ2-3	CASRDRVTDTQYF
TRBV7-8	11	TRBJ2-7	CASGGVYEQYF
TRBV5-1	14	TRBJ2-7	CASSLKFGSYEQYF
TRBV18	14	TRBJ1-5	CASSPAVSNQPQHF
TRBV7-6	16	TRBJ2-5	CASSFTSGGNQETQYF